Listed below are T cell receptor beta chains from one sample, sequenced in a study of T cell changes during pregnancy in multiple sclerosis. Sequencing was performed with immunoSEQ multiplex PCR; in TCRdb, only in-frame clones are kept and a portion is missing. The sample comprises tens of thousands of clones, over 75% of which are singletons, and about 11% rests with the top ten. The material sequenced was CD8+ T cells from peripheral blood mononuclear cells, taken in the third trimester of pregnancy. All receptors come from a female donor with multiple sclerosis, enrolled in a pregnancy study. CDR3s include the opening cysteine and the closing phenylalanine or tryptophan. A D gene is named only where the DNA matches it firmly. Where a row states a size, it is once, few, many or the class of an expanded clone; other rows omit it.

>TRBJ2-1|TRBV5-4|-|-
TGTGCCAGCAGCTTGGGGAGGGCCTCGAATGAGCAGTTCTTC
CASSLGRASNEQFF
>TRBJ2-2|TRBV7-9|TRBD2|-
TGTGCCAGCAGCGTACTAGCGGCGAACACCGGGGAGCTGTTTTTT
CASSVLAANTGELFF
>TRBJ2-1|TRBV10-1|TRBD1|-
TGCGCCAGCAGTTGGACAGGGAAAGACAATGAGCAGTTCTTC
CASSWTGKDNEQFF
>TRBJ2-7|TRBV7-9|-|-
TGTGCCAGCAGCGGGGGCGGCTACTACGAGCAGTACTTC
CASSGGGYYEQYF
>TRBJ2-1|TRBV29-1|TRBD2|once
TGCAGCGCACAACCCACCCTCATTTTCACGCGGGAGTTTAACCATGAGCAGTTCTTC
CSAQPTLIFTREFNHEQFF
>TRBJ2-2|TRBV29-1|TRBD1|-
TGCAGCGTGACCGGACAGGGATTCACCGGGGAGCTGTTTTTT
CSVTGQGFTGELFF
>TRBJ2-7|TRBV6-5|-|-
TGTGCCAGCAGTCGCACGGAGGACGGAACCTACGAGCAGTACTTC
CASSRTEDGTYEQYF
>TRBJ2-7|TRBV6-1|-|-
TGTGCCAGCAGTGAAGATTATTACGAGCAGTACTTC
CASSEDYYEQYF
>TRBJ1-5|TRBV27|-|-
TGTGCCAGCAGTTTCGGAGGTGGCAGCAATCAGCCCCAGCATTTT
CASSFGGGSNQPQHF
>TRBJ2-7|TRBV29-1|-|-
TGCAGCGTTGAAGAGACATACGAGCAGTACTTC
CSVEETYEQYF
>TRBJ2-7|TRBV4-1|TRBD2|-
TGCGCCAGCAGCGACGGATATAGCGGGAGGGCCTACGAGCAGTACTTC
CASSDGYSGRAYEQYF
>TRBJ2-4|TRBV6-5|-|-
TGTGCCAGCAGTTATAATGCAGGGCTTGCCAAAAACATTCAGTACTTC
CASSYNAGLAKNIQYF
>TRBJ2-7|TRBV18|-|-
TGTGCCAGCTCACCATATGGGCCCACCTACGAGCAGTACTTC
CASSPYGPTYEQYF
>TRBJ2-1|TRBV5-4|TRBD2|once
TGTGCCAGCAGCTTGTATAGCGGGAGACACGGTGAGCAGTTCTTC
CASSLYSGRHGEQFF
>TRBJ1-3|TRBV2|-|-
TGTGCCAGCAGTGAACGAACATCTGGAAACACCATATATTTT
CASSERTSGNTIYF
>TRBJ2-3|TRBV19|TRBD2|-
TGTGCCAGTAGTATAATCCGAGCGGGGGGGCGCACAGATACGCAGTATTTT
CASSIIRAGGRTDTQYF
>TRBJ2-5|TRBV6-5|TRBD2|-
TGTGCCAGCAGAGACCCCGAGCGGGGGGGGGAGACCCAGTACTTC
CASRDPERGGETQYF
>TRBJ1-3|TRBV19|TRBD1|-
TGTGCCAGTACCTCGACAGGGGTCGCTGGAAACACCATATATTTT
CASTSTGVAGNTIYF
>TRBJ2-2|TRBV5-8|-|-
TGTGCCAGCAGCTTGGCCTATGCCACCGATCCCGGGGAGCTGTTTTTT
CASSLAYATDPGELFF
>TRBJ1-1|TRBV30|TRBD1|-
TGTGCCTGGAGTGCCCCCACCGGGACAGGGGAAGCTTTCTTT
CAWSAPTGTGEAFF
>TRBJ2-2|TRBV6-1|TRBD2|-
TGTGCCAGTCGGGGGGCCGGGGAGCTGTTTTTT
CASRGAGELFF
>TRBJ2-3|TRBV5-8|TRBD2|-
TGTGCCAGCAGCTTTGAGACTAGCGGTAGCACAGATACGCAGTATTTT
CASSFETSGSTDTQYF
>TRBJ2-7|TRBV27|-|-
TGTGCCAGCAGTTTCGGGTACGAGCAGTACTTC
CASSFGYEQYF
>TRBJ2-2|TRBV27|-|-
TGTGCCAGCAGTTTGGCAGGGGCGGCCGGGGAGCTGTTTTTT
CASSLAGAAGELFF
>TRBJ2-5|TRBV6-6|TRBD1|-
TGTGCCAGCACCTATGGCGGAAGGACAGGGGAAGAGACCCAGTACTTC
CASTYGGRTGEETQYF
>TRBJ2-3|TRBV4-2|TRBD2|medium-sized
TGTGCCAGCAGCCACGAGTACGGGGGGGCATCAGATACGCAGTATTTT
CASSHEYGGASDTQYF
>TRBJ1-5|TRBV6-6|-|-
TGTGCCAGCAGCCCCACAGGGTCAAATCAGCCCCAGCATTTT
CASSPTGSNQPQHF